The next 5 T cell receptor beta chains were all read from a single sample in a study of cytomegalovirus exposure and HLA in healthy donors. PCR was performed using 60 Vbeta and 13 Jbeta primers. The repertoire was sequenced with immunoSEQ multiplex PCR; TCRdb's copy has only in-frame clones and lacks some. The sample shows roughly 81,000 clones, 70% to 80% of them seen only once. Sequencing was carried out using PBMCs. These receptors were taken from a young man in good health and CMV-seronegative.

This chain links TRBV7-2 with TRBJ2-7, with D perhaps matching TRBD1 (5 bases). Germline CDR1 is SGHTA and CDR2 is FQGNSA. This CDR3 has 14 amino acids. V was clipped by 1 base and J by 2 bases, with 9 bases between them. In DNA, the CDR3 is TGTGCCAGCAGCTTAGTGCAGGGTCCCTACGAGCAGTACTTC. Protein sequence: CASSLVQGPYEQYF. Filled out from reference TRBV7-2 and TRBJ2-7, the complete variable domain reads GAGVSQSPSNKVTEKGKDVELRCDPISGHTALYWYRQSLGQGLEFLIYFQGNSAPDKSGLPSDRFSAERTGGSVSTLTIQRTQQEDSAVYLCASSLVQGPYEQYFGPGTRLTVT.

This chain links TRBV29-1 with TRBJ2-3; 11 bases map to TRBD2. CDR1 is SQVTM and CDR2 is ANQGSEA in the germline V gene. There are 15 residues in the CDR3. Trimming removed 3 bases from V and 2 bases from J; junction bases left unmatched: 4. CDR3 residues: CSVETSGAPTDTQYF. For the CDR3, the DNA is TGCAGCGTTGAGACTAGCGGGGCACCCACAGATACGCAGTATTTT.

The gene calls are TRBV10-3 and TRBJ1-5; possibly TRBD1 for D (5 bases). The CDR3 loop spans 14 amino acids. Germline-derived CDR1 and CDR2 are ENHRY and SYGVKD. V gave up 2 bases and J gave up 3 bases, with 8 bases separating them. CDR3 sequence (DNA): TGTGCCATCAGTGAGCGGGACTACAATCAGCCCCAGCATTTT. Its protein product is CAISERDYNQPQHF.

The chain is built from TRBV27 and TRBJ2-3; D perhaps matches TRBD1 (6 bases). Germline V gives CDR1 MNHEY, CDR2 SMNVEV (reference sequence). The CDR3 has 18 residues. The V end was cut by 0 bases, the J end by 0 bases, with 16 bases between. The CDR3 spells CASSLSMGDMESTDTQYF. CDR3 nucleotide sequence: TGTGCCAGCAGTTTATCGATGGGGGACATGGAGAGCACAGATACGCAGTATTTT.

The CDR3 region is CASSPGTSGSYEQYF. The CDR3 nucleotides are TGTGCCAGCAGTCCCGGGACTAGCGGGAGCTACGAGCAGTACTTC. The chain links TRBV28 to TRBJ2-7; the match to TRBD2 covers 14 bases. CDR1 is MDHEN, CDR2 SYDVKM, per germline. The trim removed 5 bases at V and 3 bases at J, leaving 3 bases unmatched. This CDR3 has 15 amino acids.